This record looks at one TCR beta chain sequence and its context. In the original analysis: The assay estimated nucleated cells by amplifying reference gene primers. The method was immunoSEQ multiplex PCR; TCRdb's version includes in-frame clones alone and lacks a portion of them. V and J calls and clone size are as listed in that table; D and trimming were resolved from the DNA. The sample consists of roughly 69,000 clones, about nine tenths of them appearing once. This specimen comes from a study of blood T cell repertoires in COVID-19. Study-level information: Italy, Spain and the United States were the sources of the convalescent and acute COVID-19 samples. PBMCs, B-cell-depleted T cells, or T cells provided the cDNA or gDNA that made up the material.

Germline CDR1 is MNHEY and CDR2 is SVGEGT. The germline V and J ends were trimmed by 3 bases and 4 bases, with 12 bases remaining between them. This CDR3 is 14 amino acids long. Sequencing used peripheral blood. This clonotype was obtained from a man between 45 and 60 years old with active COVID-19. The chain employs TRBV6-2 or TRBV6-3 and TRBJ1-2, with TRBD1 as a possible D gene (5 bases). This chain's CDR3 is CASSYGQGSYGYTF. The CDR3 DNA follows: TGTGCCAGCAGTTATGGGCAGGGTAGCTATGGCTACACCTTC.